This T cell receptor beta chain emerged from a study of cytomegalovirus exposure and HLA in healthy donors. Study findings and constraints: TCR beta sequences reportedly predicted the HLA-A and HLA-B alleles of most subjects accurately. The majority of TCR sequences were rare, yet some public TCRs appeared in many donors. Researchers catalogued some 160 TCR beta chains as cytomegalovirus-associated.

A word on this clone: Antigen specificity is unknown.

PCR amplification relied on 60 Vbeta primers (plus 13 Jbeta primers). The method was immunoSEQ multiplex PCR; TCRdb's version includes in-frame clones alone and lacks a portion of them. Reported are 100,000 to 150,000 clones; the ten largest clones contain roughly 1%. The CDR3 totals 17 residues. The germline V gene has CDR1 SQVTM and CDR2 ANQGSEA. V was trimmed by 4 bases and J by 7 bases, leaving 28 bases between them. The clonotype comes from a young man in good health and CMV-seronegative. V gene TRBV29-1 combines with J gene TRBJ1-2; no reliable D call. Sequenced sample: PBMCs. The CDR3 region has the DNA TGCAGCGTTGTCGGCCAGTCGGGCGGGATTGGCCTATTTGGCTACACCTTC. Translated: CSVVGQSGGIGLFGYTF.